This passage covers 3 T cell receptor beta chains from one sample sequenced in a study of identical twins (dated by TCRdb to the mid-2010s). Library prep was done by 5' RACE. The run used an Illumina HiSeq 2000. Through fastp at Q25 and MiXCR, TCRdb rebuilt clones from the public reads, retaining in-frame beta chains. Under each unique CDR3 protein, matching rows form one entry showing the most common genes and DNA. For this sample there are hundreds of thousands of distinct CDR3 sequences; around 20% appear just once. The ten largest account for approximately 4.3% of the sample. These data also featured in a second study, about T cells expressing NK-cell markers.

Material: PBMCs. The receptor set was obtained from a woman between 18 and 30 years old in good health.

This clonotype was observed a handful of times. The CDR3 DNA follows: TGCGCCAGCAGCCAAGCGGGTATCGGACCACGGGAGACCCAGTACTTC. It specifies CASSQAGIGPRETQYF. The genes are TRBV4-3 and TRBJ2-5; D is ambiguous. Germline-derived CDR1 and CDR2 are LGHNA and YSLEER. This CDR3 is 16 amino acids long. V lost 1 base, J lost 5 bases, and 17 bases lay in between.

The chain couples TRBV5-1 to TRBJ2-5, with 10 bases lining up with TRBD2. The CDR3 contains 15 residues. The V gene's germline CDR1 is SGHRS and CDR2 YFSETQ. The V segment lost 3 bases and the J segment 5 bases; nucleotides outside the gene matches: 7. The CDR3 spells CASSSQLAGSETQYF. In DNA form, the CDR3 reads TGCGCCAGCAGCTCTCAACTAGCGGGGTCGGAGACCCAGTACTTC. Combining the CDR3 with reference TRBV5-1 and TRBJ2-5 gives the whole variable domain KAGVTQTPRYLIKTRGQQVTLSCSPISGHRSVSWYQQTPGQGLQFLFEYFSETQRNKGNFPGRFSGRQFSNSRSEMNVSTLELGDSALYLCASSSQLAGSETQYFGPGTRLLVL.

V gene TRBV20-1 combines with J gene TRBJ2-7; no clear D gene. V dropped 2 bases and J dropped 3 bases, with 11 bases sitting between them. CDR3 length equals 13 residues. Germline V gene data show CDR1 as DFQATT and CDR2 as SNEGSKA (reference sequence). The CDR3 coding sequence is TGCAGTGCTAGAAGCCCCCCCCTCTACGAGCAGTACTTC. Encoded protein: CSARSPPLYEQYF.